The sequence of this TCR beta chain was determined in a study of blood T cell repertoires in COVID-19. Trimming stripped 3 bases from V and 2 bases from J, with 13 bases between. Per germline, CDR1 SNHLY and CDR2 FYNNEI. This CDR3 is 15 amino acids long. Only in-frame clones appear in the TCRdb table, and some are missing; sequencing was by immunoSEQ multiplex PCR. The sample holds over 350,000 clones; roughly 89% are singletons and the top ten take roughly 1.4%. This clonotype was sampled from a woman aged 30 to 39 with active or convalescent COVID-19. The chain is built from TRBV2 and TRBJ1-2, with D unresolved. Sequencing input: peripheral blood. In DNA form, the CDR3 reads TGTGCCAGCAGTGATATGGGAACGGGGAACTATGGCTACACCTTC. This gives the protein CASSDMGTGNYGYTF.